These T cell receptor beta chains were read from a single sample in a study of cytomegalovirus exposure and HLA in healthy donors. Produced via immunoSEQ multiplex PCR; TCRdb's table is partial and in-frame only. The data contain 100,000 to 150,000 clones, approximately 85% of them singletons. The sequenced material came from PBMCs. The receptors come from a boy between 10 and 17 years old in good health and CMV-seronegative. Each CDR3 is given with its conserved first and last residue. Each record gives: clone size, V gene, J gene, D gene, CDR3 DNA, CDR3 protein. D genes are given only for firm matches. A clone size is listed for some rows: how often the clone was seen (once, few, many), or a class if it is expanded.

size: NA; V: TRBV30; J: TRBJ1-2; D: NA; DNA: TGTGCCTGGAGTCAAACTCGTCAGGGGTCTAACGGCTACACCTTC; CDR3: CAWSQTRQGSNGYTF
size: NA; V: TRBV19; J: TRBJ1-6; D: TRBD1; DNA: TGTGCCAGTACCGCCGACAGGGCAAATTCACCCCTCCACTTT; CDR3: CASTADRANSPLHF
size: NA; V: TRBV6-5; J: TRBJ2-7; D: NA; DNA: TGTGCCAGCAGTTCCCCAAGAGTAGAGACCTACGAGCAGTACTTC; CDR3: CASSSPRVETYEQYF
size: NA; V: TRBV5-4; J: TRBJ1-2; D: TRBD1; DNA: TGTGCCAGCAGCACTGGGACAGCTTATGGCTACACCTTC; CDR3: CASSTGTAYGYTF
size: few; V: TRBV30; J: TRBJ2-2; D: TRBD2; DNA: TGTGCCTGGAGTCAGGTTTTGACGGGAGGCACCGGGGAGCTGTTTTTT; CDR3: CAWSQVLTGGTGELFF
size: NA; V: TRBV5-1; J: TRBJ1-2; D: NA; DNA: TGCGCCAGCAGCCCAAACCGGGACATGAGCTATGGCTACACCTTC; CDR3: CASSPNRDMSYGYTF
size: NA; V: TRBV30; J: TRBJ2-6; D: NA; DNA: TGTGCCGGGGGGATTTCTGGGGCCAACGTCCTGACTTTC; CDR3: CAGGISGANVLTF
size: NA; V: TRBV2; J: TRBJ2-7; D: NA; DNA: TGTGCCTTGCATGAGTCCACTTCCTACGAGCAGTACTTC; CDR3: CALHESTSYEQYF
size: NA; V: TRBV19; J: TRBJ2-1; D: TRBD2; DNA: TGTGCCAGTAGCGGGAGGTCCACAGGCGAGCAGTTCTTC; CDR3: CASSGRSTGEQFF
size: NA; V: TRBV27; J: TRBJ1-2; D: TRBD1; DNA: TGTGCCAGCAGTTTAGCACCGGGACAGGGAGTCTATGGCTACACCTTC; CDR3: CASSLAPGQGVYGYTF
size: NA; V: TRBV4-3; J: TRBJ2-5; D: NA; DNA: TGCGCCAGCAGCCAAGCCCAGGACTTCCAAGAGACCCAGTACTTC; CDR3: CASSQAQDFQETQYF
size: NA; V: TRBV5-1; J: TRBJ2-7; D: TRBD1; DNA: TGCGCCAGCAGCGTGGGACAGTCCTACGAGCAGTACTTC; CDR3: CASSVGQSYEQYF
size: NA; V: TRBV14; J: TRBJ2-1; D: TRBD1; DNA: TGTGCCAGCAGCCAAAGGGACAGGGGCCACAATGAGCAGTTCTTC; CDR3: CASSQRDRGHNEQFF
size: NA; V: TRBV28; J: TRBJ2-7; D: TRBD1; DNA: TGTGCCAGCAGTTCCCCTTTAGGACAGGGGATCTACGAGCAGTACTTC; CDR3: CASSSPLGQGIYEQYF
size: NA; V: TRBV12-5; J: TRBJ1-2; D: NA; DNA: TGTGCTAGTGGTTTGGTACTTCAGGGTTTCCCCTATGGCTACACCTTC; CDR3: CASGLVLQGFPYGYTF
size: NA; V: TRBV6-1; J: TRBJ1-5; D: NA; DNA: TGTGCCAGCAGTGCAATAGATTCCTTCATTCGGGGCAATCAGCCCCAGCATTTT; CDR3: CASSAIDSFIRGNQPQHF
size: NA; V: TRBV19; J: TRBJ1-2; D: NA; DNA: TGTGCCGCGGGGACCCTAAACTATGGCTACACCTTC; CDR3: CAAGTLNYGYTF
size: NA; V: TRBV7-9; J: TRBJ2-7; D: NA; DNA: TGTGCCAGCAGCTTCCTGGCGGGACCTCCCACCTACGAGCAGTACTTC; CDR3: CASSFLAGPPTYEQYF
size: once; V: TRBV29-1; J: TRBJ1-2; D: TRBD1; DNA: TGCAGCTCCGAGACAGGGGCGGATGGCTACACCTTC; CDR3: CSSETGADGYTF
size: NA; V: TRBV12-5; J: TRBJ2-3; D: NA; DNA: TGTGCTAGTGCCCCTTCTTATTTT; CDR3: CASAPSYF
size: once; V: TRBV2; J: TRBJ1-3; D: NA; DNA: TGTGCCAGCAGTGAAGGCGTCTCTGGAAACACCATATATTTT; CDR3: CASSEGVSGNTIYF
size: NA; V: TRBV6-1; J: TRBJ1-2; D: NA; DNA: TGTGCCAGCAGTGAAGGGGGGGTGGTCTATGGCTACACCTTC; CDR3: CASSEGGVVYGYTF
size: NA; V: TRBV7-2; J: TRBJ1-1; D: NA; DNA: TGTGCCAGCAGCTTATACAGGGACACTGAAGCTTTCTTT; CDR3: CASSLYRDTEAFF
size: NA; V: TRBV6-4; J: TRBJ2-7; D: NA; DNA: TGTGCCAGCAGTGCCCTTACGGGGTTGTCGGAAAACAATAGGGTTTACGAGCAGTACTTC; CDR3: CASSALTGLSENNRVYEQYF
size: NA; V: TRBV7-3; J: TRBJ2-3; D: TRBD1; DNA: TGTGCCAGCAGCTTACGACAGGGGTCCACAGATACGCAGTATTTT; CDR3: CASSLRQGSTDTQYF
size: NA; V: TRBV5-4; J: TRBJ1-1; D: TRBD1; DNA: TGTGCCAGCAGCCTGGACAGGGCGGCCACTGAAGCTTTCTTT; CDR3: CASSLDRAATEAFF
size: NA; V: TRBV30; J: TRBJ1-5; D: NA; DNA: TGTGCCTGGAGTTGGGGTGCAGGGGTTCGGCAGCCCCAGCATTTT; CDR3: CAWSWGAGVRQPQHF
size: NA; V: TRBV7-8; J: TRBJ1-3; D: NA; DNA: TGTGCCAGCAGCTTTTCAGGAAACACCATATATTTT; CDR3: CASSFSGNTIYF
size: NA; V: TRBV7-9; J: TRBJ1-2; D: NA; DNA: TGTGCCAGCAGCCTAGCACACGTCTATGGCTACACCTTC; CDR3: CASSLAHVYGYTF
size: once; V: TRBV7-9; J: TRBJ1-3; D: NA; DNA: TGTGCCAGCGGCTTAGGGGGAGGAACTGGAAACACCATATATTTT; CDR3: CASGLGGGTGNTIYF
size: once; V: TRBV29-1; J: TRBJ2-1; D: NA; DNA: TGCAGCGTTGTTTACGTCAGGGTGGGGGGCAATGAGCAGTTCTTC; CDR3: CSVVYVRVGGNEQFF
size: NA; V: TRBV10-3; J: TRBJ2-1; D: NA; DNA: TGTGCCATCAGTGTGGAGACAGCCAGCTCCTACAATGAGCAGTTCTTC; CDR3: CAISVETASSYNEQFF
size: NA; V: TRBV27; J: TRBJ2-3; D: TRBD1; DNA: TGTGCCAGCAGTCCAAATTACGACAGGGTCGGCACAGATACGCAGTATTTT; CDR3: CASSPNYDRVGTDTQYF
size: NA; V: TRBV7-9; J: TRBJ2-1; D: NA; DNA: TGTGCCAGCAGCCCCCAGTCCGGGGGTAATGAGCAGTTCTTC; CDR3: CASSPQSGGNEQFF
size: NA; V: TRBV5-4; J: TRBJ1-2; D: NA; DNA: TGTGCCAGCAGCTCAGGAGGCGTAAACTATGGCTACACCTTC; CDR3: CASSSGGVNYGYTF
size: NA; V: TRBV7-8; J: TRBJ2-3; D: TRBD2; DNA: TGTGCCAGCAGACCTAGGGGAGGGTACACAGATACGCAGTATTTT; CDR3: CASRPRGGYTDTQYF
size: NA; V: TRBV7-9; J: TRBJ1-5; D: NA; DNA: TGTGCCAGCAGCTCGGACAGCCAGGCGCATCAGCCCCAGCATTTT; CDR3: CASSSDSQAHQPQHF
size: NA; V: TRBV27; J: TRBJ1-6; D: TRBD1; DNA: TGTGCCAGCAGTGTCGACAGGGTGCGGTCACCCCTCCACTTT; CDR3: CASSVDRVRSPLHF
size: once; V: TRBV5-4; J: TRBJ2-1; D: NA; DNA: TGTGCCAGCAGCTTCGGCAGGGGAGCCGTATATTACAATGAGCAGTTCTTC; CDR3: CASSFGRGAVYYNEQFF
size: NA; V: TRBV9; J: TRBJ2-7; D: TRBD2; DNA: TGTGCCAGCAGCGACCGGGAGGGGGTGGGAAAGCAGTACTTC; CDR3: CASSDREGVGKQYF
size: NA; V: TRBV5-1; J: TRBJ1-4; D: NA; DNA: TGCGCCAGCACTCCGGACAGAGCAACTAATGAAAAACTGTTTTTT; CDR3: CASTPDRATNEKLFF
size: NA; V: TRBV5-1; J: TRBJ2-7; D: NA; DNA: TGCGCCAGCAGCTTGGGGGGGGTTCTCTACGAGCAGTACTTC; CDR3: CASSLGGVLYEQYF
size: NA; V: TRBV6-1; J: TRBJ2-2; D: NA; DNA: TGTGCCAGCAGTTCACTAGCTGGCGGCGGGGAGCTGTTTTTT; CDR3: CASSSLAGGGELFF